A single TCR beta chain is shown here with its context. This sample stems from a study of blood T cell repertoires in COVID-19. Whole-study context: Sources were T cells, B-cell-depleted T cells, or PBMCs; the material itself was cDNA or gDNA.

Using immunoSEQ multiplex PCR, the repertoire was profiled, and TCRdb retains in-frame clones only, with some absent. The table has approximately 100,000 clones, 80% to 90% seen once; the top ten hold approximately 3.5%. V shed 3 bases and J shed 5 bases, with 23 bases lying between them. Germline CDR1 is LNHDA and CDR2 is SQIVND (reference sequence). The CDR3 length is 17 residues. The clonotype was recovered from a woman aged 55-69 years with acute or convalescent COVID-19. Sequenced: peripheral blood. The genes are TRBV19 and TRBJ2-7, with D possibly matching TRBD1 (6 bases). The CDR3 DNA is TGTGCCAGTAGTATTGGACTGTCGGCAGGGGCGCAGGACGAGCAGTACTTC. This encodes CASSIGLSAGAQDEQYF.